The 11 T cell receptor beta chains presented below share a single source sample, sequenced in a study of T cell repertoires in cytomegalovirus infection. Their recognized antigens are unknown. MiXCR was run by TCRdb on the reads, yielding one entry per CDR3 protein. The top ten clones hold 94% of a sample with about 20,000 distinct CDR3 sequences, around two fifths of them seen once. The starting material was CD8+ T cells from cultured PBMCs, obtained from culture after CMV antigen stimulation. The receptors were gathered from a human donor in good health (CMV status not recorded). Some clones in this sample may be carry-over from other donors' samples.

This clonotype has at least ten counts. The V and J genes are TRBV2 and TRBJ1-6, with D unclear. CDR1 is SNHLY and CDR2 is FYNNEI in the germline V gene. The ends were cut back, 4 bases at V and 7 bases at J, with 8 bases in the middle. The CDR3 runs to 13 residues. Here the CDR3 reads CASSVTVNSPLHF. The CDR3, as DNA: TGTGCCAGCAGTGTTACAGTCAATTCACCCCTCCACTTT.

In this sample, this clonotype turned up many times. The chain has TRBV7-2 and TRBJ1-6, with 10 bases fitting TRBD1. V dropped 3 bases and J dropped 9; count of bases not matched to a gene: 20. This CDR3 contains 20 residues. Germline CDR1 and CDR2: SGHTA and FQGNSA. As DNA, the CDR3 is TGTGCCAGCAGCTTCGCTTTAGGGACAGGGGTTAACCAACGTACTTCACCCCTCCACTTT. This translates into CASSFALGTGVNQRTSPLHF.

The chain is built from TRBV12-3 or TRBV12-4 and TRBJ1-2; no clear D gene. The CDR3 is 14 amino acids. Trimming pared 3 bases from V and 4 bases from J, leaving 12 bases between. This chain's CDR3 is CASSLGITSYGYTF. DNA of the CDR3: TGTGCCAGCAGTTTGGGGATAACTAGCTATGGCTACACCTTC.

This clonotype was detected only a few times. The chain has TRBV10-3 and TRBJ2-7, with 9 bases identical to TRBD1. This CDR3 has 14 amino acids. V was clipped by 2 bases and J by 4 bases; unmatched bases: 3. Germline-derived CDR1 and CDR2 are ENHRY and SYGVKD. The CDR3 loop is CAISEGTGFYEQYF. In DNA, the CDR3 is TGTGCCATCAGTGAGGGGACAGGGTTTTACGAGCAGTACTTC.

This rearrangement joins TRBV12-3 or TRBV12-4 to TRBJ1-4; a weak D match, TRBD1 (6 bases). The germline V and J ends were trimmed by 6 bases and 3 bases, with 14 bases remaining between them. There are 15 residues in the CDR3. The CDR3 reads CASRLDRSPNEKLFF. CDR3 DNA sequence: TGTGCCAGCAGACTCGACAGGTCTCCTAATGAAAAACTGTTTTTT.

This clonotype came up a few times. The genes are TRBV4-1 and TRBJ2-7; D remains unclear. Germline CDR1 reads MGHRA; CDR2 reads YSYEKL. This CDR3 region has 14 residues. The germline V and J ends were trimmed by 0 bases and 3 bases, with 9 bases remaining between them. The DNA for the CDR3 is TGCGCCAGCAGCCAAGATGGTATTGGCTACGAGCAGTACTTC. Translation gives CASSQDGIGYEQYF.

This clonotype was seen repeatedly, ten times or more. The chain employs TRBV7-8 and TRBJ2-7, with D perhaps being TRBD1 or TRBD2 (5 bases each). Trimming took 2 bases from V and 0 from J, leaving 17 bases between them. There are 17 residues in the CDR3. Germline V gene lookup returns CDR1 SGHVS and CDR2 FQNEAQ. CDR3 coding DNA: TGTGCCAGCAGCTTAAAAACCCCGGGACGCAACTCCTACGAGCAGTACTTC. The encoded protein is CASSLKTPGRNSYEQYF.

The chain combines TRBV28 with TRBJ2-1; the D gene is possibly TRBD2 (6 bases). The CDR3 has 14 residues. Germline CDR1 MDHEN, CDR2 SYDVKM. Trimming took off 8 bases at V and 2 bases at J, with 13 bases between the two ends. DNA of the CDR3: TGTGCCAGCGGGAGCGGGCAAACCTACAATGAGCAGTTCTTC. This codes for CASGSGQTYNEQFF.

This clonotype was detected a few times. This chain connects TRBV10-3 to TRBJ2-7; D call uncertain. This CDR3 has 11 amino acids. The V end was cut by 0 bases, the J end by 5 bases, with 2 bases between. The germline CDR1 and CDR2 sequences are ENHRY and SYGVKD. CDR3 nucleotide sequence: TGTGCCATCAGTGAGTCGAACGAGCAGTACTTC. The encoded protein is CAISESNEQYF.

This clonotype was detected a few times. The V call is TRBV7-9, the J call TRBJ1-1; 8 positions match TRBD1. After removal of 5 bases from V and 5 bases from J, the junction contained 4 bases not matched to a gene. The CDR3 contains 13 residues. The V gene's germline CDR1 is SEHNR and CDR2 FQNEAQ (reference sequence). The CDR3: CASSGQGMTEAFF. The CDR3 region has the DNA TGTGCCAGCAGCGGACAGGGCATGACTGAAGCTTTCTTT.

The rearrangement uses TRBV27 and TRBJ1-5, with unresolved D. The V end was cut by 9 bases, the J end by 4 bases, with 10 bases between. The germline V gene has CDR1 MNHEY and CDR2 SMNVEV (reference sequence). The CDR3 totals 12 residues. The CDR3 loop is CASKTANQPQHF. The CDR3 DNA reads TGTGCCAGTAAAACAGCAAATCAGCCCCAGCATTTT.